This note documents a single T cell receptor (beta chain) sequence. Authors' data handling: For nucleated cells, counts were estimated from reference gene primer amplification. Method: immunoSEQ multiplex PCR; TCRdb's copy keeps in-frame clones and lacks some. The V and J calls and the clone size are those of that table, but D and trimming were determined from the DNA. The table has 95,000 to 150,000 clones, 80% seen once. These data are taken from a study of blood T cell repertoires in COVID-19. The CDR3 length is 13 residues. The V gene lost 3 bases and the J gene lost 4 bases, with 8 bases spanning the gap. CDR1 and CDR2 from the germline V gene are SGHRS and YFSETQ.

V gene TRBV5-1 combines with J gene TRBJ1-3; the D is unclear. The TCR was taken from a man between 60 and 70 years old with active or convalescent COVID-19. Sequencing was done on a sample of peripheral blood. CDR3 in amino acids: CASSSSPGNTIYF. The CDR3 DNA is TGCGCCAGCAGCTCCTCCCCGGGAAACACCATATATTTT.